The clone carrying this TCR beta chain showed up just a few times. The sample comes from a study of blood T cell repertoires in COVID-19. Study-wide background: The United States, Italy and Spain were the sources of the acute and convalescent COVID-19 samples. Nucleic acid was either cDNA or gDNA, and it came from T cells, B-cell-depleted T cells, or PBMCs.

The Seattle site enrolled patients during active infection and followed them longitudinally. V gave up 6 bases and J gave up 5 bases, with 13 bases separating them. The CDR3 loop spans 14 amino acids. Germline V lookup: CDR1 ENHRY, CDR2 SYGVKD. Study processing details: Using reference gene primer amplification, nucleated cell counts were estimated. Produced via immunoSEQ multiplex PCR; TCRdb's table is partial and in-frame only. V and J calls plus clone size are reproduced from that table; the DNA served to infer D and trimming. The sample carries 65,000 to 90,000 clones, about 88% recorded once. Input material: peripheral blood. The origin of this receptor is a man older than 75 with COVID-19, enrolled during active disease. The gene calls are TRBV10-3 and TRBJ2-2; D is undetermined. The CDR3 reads CAISASSGTGELFF. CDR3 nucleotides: TGTGCCATCAGCGCGTCCTCCGGGACCGGGGAGCTGTTTTTT.